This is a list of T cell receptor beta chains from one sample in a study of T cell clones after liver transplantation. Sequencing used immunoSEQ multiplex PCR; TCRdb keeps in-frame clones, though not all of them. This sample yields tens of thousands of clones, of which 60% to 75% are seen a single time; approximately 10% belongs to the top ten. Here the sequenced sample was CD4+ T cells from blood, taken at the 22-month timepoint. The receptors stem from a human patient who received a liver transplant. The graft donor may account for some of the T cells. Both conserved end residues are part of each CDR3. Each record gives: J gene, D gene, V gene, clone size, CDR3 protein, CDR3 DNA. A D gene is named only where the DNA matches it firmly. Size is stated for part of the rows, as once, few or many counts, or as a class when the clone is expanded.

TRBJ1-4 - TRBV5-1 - CASRDPRAGGEKLFF TGCGCCAGCAGGGATCCACGGGCGGGGGGTGAAAAACTGTTTTTT
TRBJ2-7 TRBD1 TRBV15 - CATSRDRGGIEQYF TGTGCCACCAGCAGGGACAGGGGAGGGATCGAGCAGTACTTC
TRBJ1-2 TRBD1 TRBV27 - CASRKTGDYGYTF TGTGCCAGCAGAAAAACAGGGGACTATGGCTACACCTTC
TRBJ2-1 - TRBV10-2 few CASSDRRGSYNEQFF TGCGCCAGCAGTGATCGGCGAGGCTCCTACAATGAGCAGTTCTTC
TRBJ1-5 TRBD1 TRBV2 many CASSETGVQHF TGTGCCAGCAGTGAAACAGGGGTCCAGCATTTT
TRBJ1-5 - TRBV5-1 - CASSHQWPGQVRNQPQHF TGCGCCAGCAGCCACCAGTGGCCGGGTCAGGTTCGCAATCAGCCCCAGCATTTT
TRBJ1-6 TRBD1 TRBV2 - CASSGQGARNSPLHF TGTGCCAGCAGTGGACAGGGGGCAAGGAATTCACCCCTCCACTTT
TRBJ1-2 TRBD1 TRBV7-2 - CASSLGGTGRRSGYTF TGTGCCAGCAGCTTAGGAGGGACAGGCAGGAGGAGTGGCTACACCTTC
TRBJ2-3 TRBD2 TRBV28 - CASSSLAGGTDTQYF TGTGCCAGCAGTTCCCTAGCGGGGGGCACAGATACGCAGTATTTT
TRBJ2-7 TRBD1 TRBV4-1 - CASSQDQGVRSYEQYF TGCGCCAGCAGCCAAGATCAGGGGGTGAGGTCCTACGAGCAGTACTTC
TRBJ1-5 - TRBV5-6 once CASSAILGNQPQHF TGTGCCAGCAGCGCGATACTGGGCAATCAGCCCCAGCATTTT
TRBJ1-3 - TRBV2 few CASNGLNSGNTIYF TGTGCCAGCAATGGGTTAAACTCTGGAAACACCATATATTTT
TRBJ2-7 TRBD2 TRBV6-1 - CASREGLAVEQYF TGTGCCAGCAGAGAGGGACTAGCGGTAGAGCAGTACTTC
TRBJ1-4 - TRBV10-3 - CAISAQVQEKLFF TGTGCCATCAGTGCACAGGTTCAAGAAAAACTGTTTTTT
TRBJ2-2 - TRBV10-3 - CAIGSRDGGTGELFF TGTGCCATCGGGAGCCGGGACGGAGGCACCGGGGAGCTGTTTTTT
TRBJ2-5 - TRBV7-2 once CASSLVRGGGETQYF TGTGCCAGCAGCCTCGTGAGGGGGGGCGGAGAGACCCAGTACTTC
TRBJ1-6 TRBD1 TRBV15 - CATSRSGGKNSPLHF TGTGCCACCAGCAGATCAGGGGGTAAGAATTCACCCCTCCACTTT
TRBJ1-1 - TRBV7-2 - CASRLNAVNTEAFF TGTGCCAGCAGGTTAAATGCGGTGAACACTGAAGCTTTCTTT
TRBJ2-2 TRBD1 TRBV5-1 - CASSPGTGVTGELFF TGCGCCAGCAGCCCTGGGACAGGGGTTACCGGGGAGCTGTTTTTT
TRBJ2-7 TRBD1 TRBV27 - CASGILVGQAFYEQYF TGTGCCAGCGGCATTTTGGTGGGACAGGCATTCTACGAGCAGTACTTC
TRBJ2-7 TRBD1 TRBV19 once CASSVQGQEYEQYF TGTGCCAGTAGTGTGCAGGGACAGGAATACGAGCAGTACTTC
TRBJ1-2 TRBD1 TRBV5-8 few CASSPWTGSNYGYTF TGTGCCAGCAGCCCCTGGACAGGCAGTAACTATGGCTACACCTTC
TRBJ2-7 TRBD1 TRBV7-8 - CASSAGRDSQHF TGTGCCAGCAGCGCAGGAAGGGACAGCCAACACTTC
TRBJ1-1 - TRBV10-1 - CASSESGPEGEAFF TGCGCCAGCAGTGAGTCGGGTCCTGAGGGTGAAGCTTTCTTT
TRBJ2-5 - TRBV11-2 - CASSTRVTGRETQYF TGTGCCAGCAGCACCCGAGTTACCGGGCGAGAGACCCAGTACTTC
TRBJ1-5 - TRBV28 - CASSSVQGEQPQHF TGTGCCAGCAGTTCTGTTCAGGGAGAGCAGCCCCAGCATTTT
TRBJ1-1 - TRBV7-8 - CASSLMMGTEAFF TGTGCCAGCAGCTTAATGATGGGCACTGAAGCTTTCTTT
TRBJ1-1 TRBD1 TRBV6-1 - CASTWGRGRTEAFF TGTGCCAGCACTTGGGGTAGGGGGCGGACTGAAGCTTTCTTT
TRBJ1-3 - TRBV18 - CASSPRGNTIYF TGTGCCAGCTCACCAAGAGGAAACACCATATATTTT
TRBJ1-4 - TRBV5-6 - CASSQNFGPTNEKLFF TGTGCCAGCAGCCAGAATTTTGGGCCAACTAATGAAAAACTGTTTTTT
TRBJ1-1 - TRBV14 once CASSQAWGGTEAFF TGTGCCAGCAGCCAAGCGTGGGGAGGCACTGAAGCTTTCTTT
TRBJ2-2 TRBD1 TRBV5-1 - CASSFIGQGVIGELFF TGCGCCAGCAGCTTCATTGGACAGGGGGTAATCGGGGAGCTGTTTTTT
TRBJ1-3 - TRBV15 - CATSRDGLSGNTIYF TGTGCCACCAGCAGAGATGGTCTGTCTGGAAACACCATATATTTT
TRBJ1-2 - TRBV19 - CASSITLSNYGYTF TGTGCCAGTAGTATAACTCTCTCTAACTATGGCTACACCTTC
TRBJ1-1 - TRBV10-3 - CAIRIPQSGPMNTEAFF TGTGCCATCAGGATCCCCCAAAGCGGACCCATGAACACTGAAGCTTTCTTT
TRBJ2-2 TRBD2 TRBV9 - CASSARSSGYTGELFF TGTGCCAGCAGCGCCCGGAGTAGCGGGTACACCGGGGAGCTGTTTTTT
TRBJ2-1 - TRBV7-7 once CASSPLSGTPYNEQFF TGTGCCAGCAGTCCGCTTAGCGGAACCCCCTACAATGAGCAGTTCTTC
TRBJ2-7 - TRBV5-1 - CASSLAEANQQYF TGCGCCAGCAGCTTGGCCGAAGCAAACCAGCAGTACTTC
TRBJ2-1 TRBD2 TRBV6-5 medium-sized CASSYSGGGGNEQFF TGTGCCAGCAGTTACAGTGGCGGGGGTGGCAATGAGCAGTTCTTC
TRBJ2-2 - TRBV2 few CASSIILLGGGGELFF TGTGCCAGCAGCATTATCTTGCTGGGGGGCGGCGGGGAGCTGTTTTTT
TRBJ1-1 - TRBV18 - CASSLDRVGTGTEAFF TGTGCCAGCTCACTAGACAGAGTGGGTACGGGCACTGAAGCTTTCTTT
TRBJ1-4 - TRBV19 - CASSPQGQANEKLFF TGTGCCAGTAGTCCTCAGGGCCAGGCTAATGAAAAACTGTTTTTT
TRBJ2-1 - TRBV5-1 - CASSLTSGANEQFF TGCGCCAGCAGTTTAACCTCAGGGGCCAATGAGCAGTTCTTC
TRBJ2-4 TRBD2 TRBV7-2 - CASSLSGGNKNIQYF TGTGCCAGCAGCCTCAGCGGGGGAAACAAAAACATTCAGTACTTC
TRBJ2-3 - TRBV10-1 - CASSERGWTDTQYF TGCGCCAGCAGTGAGCGGGGTTGGACAGATACGCAGTATTTT
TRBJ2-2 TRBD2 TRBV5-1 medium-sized CASSPRSGGLVGELFF TGCGCCAGCAGCCCCCGTAGCGGGGGGCTAGTCGGGGAGCTGTTTTTT
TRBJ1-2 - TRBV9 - CASSVGGRVYGYTF TGTGCCAGCAGCGTAGGCGGCAGGGTATATGGCTACACCTTC
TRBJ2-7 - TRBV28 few CASSFSSGGSHYEQYF TGTGCCAGCAGTTTTAGTTCAGGGGGGAGCCACTACGAGCAGTACTTC
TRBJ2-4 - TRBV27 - CASSSRQGLAKNIQYF TGTGCCAGCAGTTCTCGCCAGGGTTTAGCCAAAAACATTCAGTACTTC
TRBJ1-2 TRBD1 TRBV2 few CASSVGGRRGYTF TGTGCCAGCAGTGTAGGGGGCAGAAGAGGCTACACCTTC
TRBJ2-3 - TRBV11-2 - CASSLDASDTQYF TGTGCCAGCAGCTTAGACGCCTCGGATACGCAGTATTTT
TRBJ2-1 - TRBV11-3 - CASSLGLTNNEQFF TGTGCCAGCAGCTTAGGGCTTACAAACAATGAGCAGTTCTTC
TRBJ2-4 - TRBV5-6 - CASSLGNIQYF TGTGCCAGCAGCTTAGGTAACATTCAGTACTTC
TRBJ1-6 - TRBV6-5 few CASSSSLRPLHF TGTGCCAGCAGTTCCAGCCTGAGACCCCTCCACTTT
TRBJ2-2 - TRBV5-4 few CASSSFSTGELFF TGTGCCAGCAGCTCTTTCAGCACCGGGGAGCTGTTTTTT
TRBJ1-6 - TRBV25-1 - CASTRDSGSPLHF TGTGCCAGCACCAGGGACTCTGGTTCACCCCTCCACTTT
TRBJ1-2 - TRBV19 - CASTLGQVNYGYTF TGTGCCAGTACTCTGGGACAAGTTAACTATGGCTACACCTTC
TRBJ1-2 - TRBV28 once CASRQATYGYTF TGTGCCAGCCGACAGGCCACGTATGGCTACACCTTC
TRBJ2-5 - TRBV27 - CASRVAGRQETQYF TGTGCCAGCAGGGTAGCTGGTCGCCAAGAGACCCAGTACTTC